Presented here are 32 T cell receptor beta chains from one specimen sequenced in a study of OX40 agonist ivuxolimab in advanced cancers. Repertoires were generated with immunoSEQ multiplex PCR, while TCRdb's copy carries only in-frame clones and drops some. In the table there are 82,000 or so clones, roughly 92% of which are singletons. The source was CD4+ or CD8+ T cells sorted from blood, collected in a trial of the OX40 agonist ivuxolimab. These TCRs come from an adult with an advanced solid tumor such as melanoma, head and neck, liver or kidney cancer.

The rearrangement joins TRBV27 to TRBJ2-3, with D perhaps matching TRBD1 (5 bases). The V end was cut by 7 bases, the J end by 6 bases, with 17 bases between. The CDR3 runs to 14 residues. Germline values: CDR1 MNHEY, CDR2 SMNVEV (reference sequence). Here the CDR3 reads CASKWTPSGDTQYF. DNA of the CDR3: TGTGCCAGCAAATGGACACCGTCCGGGGATACGCAGTATTTT.

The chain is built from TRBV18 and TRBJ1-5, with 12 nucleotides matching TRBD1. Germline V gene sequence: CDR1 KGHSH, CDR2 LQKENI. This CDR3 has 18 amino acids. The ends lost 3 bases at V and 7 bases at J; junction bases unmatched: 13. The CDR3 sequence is CASSPSGQGAGLAQPQHF. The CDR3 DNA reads TGTGCCAGCTCACCCTCGGGACAGGGGGCTGGGTTGGCCCAGCCCCAGCATTTT.

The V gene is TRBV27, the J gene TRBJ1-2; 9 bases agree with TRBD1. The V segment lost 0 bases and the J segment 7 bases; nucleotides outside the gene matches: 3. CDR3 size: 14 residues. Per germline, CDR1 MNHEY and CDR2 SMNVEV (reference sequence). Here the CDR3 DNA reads TGTGCCAGCAGTTTATCGGACAGGGGAAGTGGCTACACCTTC. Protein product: CASSLSDRGSGYTF.

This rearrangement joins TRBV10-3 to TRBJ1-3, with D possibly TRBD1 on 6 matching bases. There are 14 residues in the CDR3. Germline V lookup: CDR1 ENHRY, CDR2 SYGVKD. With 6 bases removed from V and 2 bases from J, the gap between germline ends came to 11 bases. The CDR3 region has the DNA TGTGCCATCAGGGGGGGGGCTCCTGGAAACACCATATATTTT. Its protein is CAIRGGAPGNTIYF.

The CDR3: CASALGLAGAYEQYF. Here the CDR3 DNA reads TGTGCTAGTGCTCTAGGACTAGCGGGAGCCTACGAGCAGTACTTC. V is TRBV12-5 and J is TRBJ2-7; 13 bases map to TRBD2. Losses at the gene ends were 7 bases for V and 2 bases for J; bases not matched to a gene: 5. This CDR3 has 15 amino acids. Per the germline V gene, CDR1 is LGHNT and CDR2 is FRNRAP.

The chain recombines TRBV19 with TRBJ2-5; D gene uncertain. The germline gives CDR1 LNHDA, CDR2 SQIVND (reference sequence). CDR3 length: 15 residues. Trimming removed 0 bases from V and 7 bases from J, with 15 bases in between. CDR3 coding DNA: TGTGCCAGTAGTATAGAGGGCGGACCATTAGGGACCCAGTACTTC. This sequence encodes CASSIEGGPLGTQYF. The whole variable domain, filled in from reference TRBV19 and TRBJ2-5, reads DGGITQSPKYLFRKEGQNVTLSCEQNLNHDAMYWYRQDPGQGLRLIYYSQIVNDFQKGDIAEGYSVSREKKESFPLTVTSAQKNPTAFYLCASSIEGGPLGTQYFGPGTRLLVL.

CDR3 loop: CASSFTGTHGYTF. The CDR3 DNA reads TGTGCCAGCAGTTTTACAGGGACTCATGGCTACACCTTC. This chain links TRBV25-1 with TRBJ1-2, with D possibly TRBD1 on 6 matching bases. CDR1 is MGHDK, CDR2 SYGVNS, per germline. The V gene lost 5 bases and the J gene lost 6 bases, with 13 bases spanning the gap. CDR3 length: 13 residues.

CDR3 DNA sequence: TGTGCCAGCAGCTCACCACTCCCCTCCGAGCAGTACTTC. Translation: CASSSPLPSEQYF. The chain joins TRBV7-2 to TRBJ2-7; D gene uncertain. V was pared by 4 bases and J by 6 bases, with 13 bases between. The CDR3 sequence is 13 residues long. Germline CDR1 is SGHTA and CDR2 is FQGNSA.

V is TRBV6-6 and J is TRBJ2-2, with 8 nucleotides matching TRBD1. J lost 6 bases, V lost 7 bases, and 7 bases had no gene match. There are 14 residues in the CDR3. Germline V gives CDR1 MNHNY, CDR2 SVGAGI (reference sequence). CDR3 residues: CASILTGESGELFF. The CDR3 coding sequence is TGTGCCAGCATCCTGACAGGGGAGTCCGGGGAGCTGTTTTTT.

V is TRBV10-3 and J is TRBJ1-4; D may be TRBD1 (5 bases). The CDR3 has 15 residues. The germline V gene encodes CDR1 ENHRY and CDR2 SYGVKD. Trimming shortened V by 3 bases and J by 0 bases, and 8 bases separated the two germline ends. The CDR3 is CAISDKGTTNEKLFF. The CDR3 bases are TGTGCCATCAGTGATAAGGGGACAACTAATGAAAAACTGTTTTTT.

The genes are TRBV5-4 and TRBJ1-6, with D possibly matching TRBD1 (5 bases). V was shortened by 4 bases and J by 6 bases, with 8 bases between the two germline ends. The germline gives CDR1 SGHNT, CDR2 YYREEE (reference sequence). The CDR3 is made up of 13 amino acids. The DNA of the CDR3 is TGTGCCAGCAGCGTGACAGCTAATTCACCCCTCCACTTT. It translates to CASSVTANSPLHF. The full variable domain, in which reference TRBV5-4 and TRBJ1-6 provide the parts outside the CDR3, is ETGVTQSPTHLIKTRGQQVTLRCSSQSGHNTVSWYQQALGQGPQFIFQYYREEENGRGNFPPRFSGLQFPNYSSELNVNALELDDSALYLCASSVTANSPLHFGNGTRLTVT.

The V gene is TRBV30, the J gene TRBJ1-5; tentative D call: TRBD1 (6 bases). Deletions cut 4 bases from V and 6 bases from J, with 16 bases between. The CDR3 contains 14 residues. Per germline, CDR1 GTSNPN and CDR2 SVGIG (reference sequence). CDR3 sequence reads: CAWTAQQGGQPQHF. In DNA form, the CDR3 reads TGTGCCTGGACCGCCCAACAGGGAGGTCAGCCCCAGCATTTT.

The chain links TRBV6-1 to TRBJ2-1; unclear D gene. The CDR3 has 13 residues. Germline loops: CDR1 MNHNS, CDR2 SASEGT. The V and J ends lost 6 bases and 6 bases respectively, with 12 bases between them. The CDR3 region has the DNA TGTGCCAGCAGATCCCCTCGTAGCAATGAGCAGTTCTTC. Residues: CASRSPRSNEQFF.

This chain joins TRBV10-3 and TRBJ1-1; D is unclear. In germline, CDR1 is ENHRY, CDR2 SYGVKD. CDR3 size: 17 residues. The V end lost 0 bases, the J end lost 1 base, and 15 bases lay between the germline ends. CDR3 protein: CAISESFPANKNTEAFF. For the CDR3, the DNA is TGTGCCATCAGTGAGTCGTTCCCTGCAAACAAGAACACTGAAGCTTTCTTT.

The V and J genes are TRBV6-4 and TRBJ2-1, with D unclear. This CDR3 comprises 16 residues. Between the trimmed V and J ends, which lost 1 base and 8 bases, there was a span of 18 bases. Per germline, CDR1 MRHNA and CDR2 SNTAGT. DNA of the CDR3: TGTGCCAGCAGTGACTTTTTTAGCCCCAATCCCTATGAGCAGTTCTTC. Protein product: CASSDFFSPNPYEQFF.

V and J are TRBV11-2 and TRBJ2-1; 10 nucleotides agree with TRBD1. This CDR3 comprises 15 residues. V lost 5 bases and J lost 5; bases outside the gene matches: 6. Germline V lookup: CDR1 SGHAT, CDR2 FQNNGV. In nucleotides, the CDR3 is TGTGCCAGCAGCAGCCGGGACAGGGGTCACAATGAGCAGTTCTTC. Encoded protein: CASSSRDRGHNEQFF.

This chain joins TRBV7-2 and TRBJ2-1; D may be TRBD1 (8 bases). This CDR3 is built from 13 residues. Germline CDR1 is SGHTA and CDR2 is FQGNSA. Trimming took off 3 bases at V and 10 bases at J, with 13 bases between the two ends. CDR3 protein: CASSFIQGGEQFF. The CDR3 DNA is TGTGCCAGCAGCTTTATACAGGGGGGGGAGCAGTTCTTC.

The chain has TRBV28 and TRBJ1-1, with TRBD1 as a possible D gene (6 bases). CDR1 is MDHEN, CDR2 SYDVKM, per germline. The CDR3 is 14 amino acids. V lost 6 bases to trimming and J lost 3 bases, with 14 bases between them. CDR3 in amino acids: CASRTGNWHTEAFF. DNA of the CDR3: TGTGCCAGCAGAACAGGGAATTGGCACACTGAAGCTTTCTTT.

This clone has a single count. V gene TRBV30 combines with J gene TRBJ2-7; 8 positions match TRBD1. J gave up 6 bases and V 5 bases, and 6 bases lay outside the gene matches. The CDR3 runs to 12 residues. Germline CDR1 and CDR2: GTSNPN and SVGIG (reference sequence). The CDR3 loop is CAWLGQGREQYF. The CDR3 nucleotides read TGTGCCTGGTTAGGACAGGGCCGCGAGCAGTACTTC.

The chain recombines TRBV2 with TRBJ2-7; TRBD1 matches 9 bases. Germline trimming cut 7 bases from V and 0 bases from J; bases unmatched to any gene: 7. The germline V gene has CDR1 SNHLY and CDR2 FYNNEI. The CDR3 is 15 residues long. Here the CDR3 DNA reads TGTGCCAGCAAGGGGGACAGGGTCGCCTCCTACGAGCAGTACTTC. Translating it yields CASKGDRVASYEQYF.

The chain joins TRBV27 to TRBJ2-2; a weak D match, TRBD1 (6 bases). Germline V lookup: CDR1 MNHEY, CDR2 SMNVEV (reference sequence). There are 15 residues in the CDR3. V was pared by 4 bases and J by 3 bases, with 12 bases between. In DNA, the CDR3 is TGTGCCAGCAGTTCCCGGGACACATACACCGGGGAGCTGTTTTTT. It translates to CASSSRDTYTGELFF.

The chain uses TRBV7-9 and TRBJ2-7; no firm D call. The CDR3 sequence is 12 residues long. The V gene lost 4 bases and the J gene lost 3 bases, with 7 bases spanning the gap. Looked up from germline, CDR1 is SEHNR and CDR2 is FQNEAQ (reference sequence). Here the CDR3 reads CASSSQNYEQYF. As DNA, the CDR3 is TGTGCCAGCAGCTCCCAAAACTACGAGCAGTACTTC. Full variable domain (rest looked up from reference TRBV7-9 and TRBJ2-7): DTGVSQNPRHKITKRGQNVTFRCDPISEHNRLYWYRQTLGQGPEFLTYFQNEAQLEKSRLLSDRFSAERPKGSFSTLEIQRTEQGDSAMYLCASSSQNYEQYFGPGTRLTVT.

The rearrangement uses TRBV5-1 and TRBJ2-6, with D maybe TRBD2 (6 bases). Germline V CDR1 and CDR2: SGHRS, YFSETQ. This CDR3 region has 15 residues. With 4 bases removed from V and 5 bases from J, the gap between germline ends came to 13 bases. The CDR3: CASSHGTSRANVLTF. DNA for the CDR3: TGCGCCAGCAGCCATGGGACTTCCCGGGCCAACGTCCTGACTTTC.

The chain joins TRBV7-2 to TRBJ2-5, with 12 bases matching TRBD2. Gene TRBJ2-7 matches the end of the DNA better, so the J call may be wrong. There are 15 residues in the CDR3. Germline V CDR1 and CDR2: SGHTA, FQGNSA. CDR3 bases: TGTGCCAGCAGCCTAGGGGGACTAGCGGGTTCCGAGCAGTACTTC. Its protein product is CASSLGGLAGSEQYF.

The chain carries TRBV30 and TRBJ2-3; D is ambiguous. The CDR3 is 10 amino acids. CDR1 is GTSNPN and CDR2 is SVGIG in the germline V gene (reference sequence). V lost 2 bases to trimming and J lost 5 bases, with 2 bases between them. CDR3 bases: TGTGCCTGGAGTAAAGATACGCAGTATTTT. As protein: CAWSKDTQYF.

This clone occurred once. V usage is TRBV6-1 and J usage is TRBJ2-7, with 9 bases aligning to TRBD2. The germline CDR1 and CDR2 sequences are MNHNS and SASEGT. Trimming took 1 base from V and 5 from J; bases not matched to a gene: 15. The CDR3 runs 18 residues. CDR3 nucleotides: TGTGCCAGCAGTGAAGACCCTTTTTGGCGGGAGGGCCCGGACGAGCAGTACTTC. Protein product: CASSEDPFWREGPDEQYF.

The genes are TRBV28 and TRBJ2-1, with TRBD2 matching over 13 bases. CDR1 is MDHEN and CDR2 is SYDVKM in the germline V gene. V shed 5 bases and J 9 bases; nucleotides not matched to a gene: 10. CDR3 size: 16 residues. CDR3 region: CASSAVGLAGLAEQFF. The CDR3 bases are TGTGCCAGCAGTGCGGTGGGACTAGCGGGACTAGCTGAGCAGTTCTTC.

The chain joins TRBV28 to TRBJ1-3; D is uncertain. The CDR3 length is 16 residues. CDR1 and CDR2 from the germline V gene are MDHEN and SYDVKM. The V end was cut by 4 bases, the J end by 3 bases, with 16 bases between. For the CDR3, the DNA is TGTGCCAGCAGTTCCCAAGGCGGGGTAGGTGGAAACACCATATATTTT. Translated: CASSSQGGVGGNTIYF.

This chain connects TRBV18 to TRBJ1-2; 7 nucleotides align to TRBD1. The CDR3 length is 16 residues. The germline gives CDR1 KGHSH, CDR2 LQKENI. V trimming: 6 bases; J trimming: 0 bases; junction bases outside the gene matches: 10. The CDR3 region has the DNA TGTGCCAGCTCCCCGGGAGGGGGCAATACTAACTATGGCTACACCTTC. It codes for CASSPGGGNTNYGYTF.

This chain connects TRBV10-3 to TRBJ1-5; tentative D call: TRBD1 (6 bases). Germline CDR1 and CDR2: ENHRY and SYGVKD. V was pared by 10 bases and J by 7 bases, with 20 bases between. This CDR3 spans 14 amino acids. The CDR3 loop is CATSMPGAVQPQHF. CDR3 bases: TGTGCCACCTCCATGCCAGGGGCTGTGCAGCCCCAGCATTTT.

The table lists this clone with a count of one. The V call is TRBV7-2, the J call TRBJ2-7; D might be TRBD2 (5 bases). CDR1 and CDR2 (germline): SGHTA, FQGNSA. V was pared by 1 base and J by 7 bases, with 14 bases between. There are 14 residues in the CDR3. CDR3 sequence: CASSLGLPVGEQYF. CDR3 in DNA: TGTGCCAGCAGCTTAGGACTACCCGTGGGGGAGCAGTACTTC.

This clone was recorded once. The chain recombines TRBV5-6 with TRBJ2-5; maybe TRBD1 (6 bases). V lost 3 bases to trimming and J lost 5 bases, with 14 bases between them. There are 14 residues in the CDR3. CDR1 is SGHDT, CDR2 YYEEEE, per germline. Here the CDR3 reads CASSSQGIGETQYF. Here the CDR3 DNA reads TGTGCCAGCAGCTCCCAGGGGATTGGGGAGACCCAGTACTTC. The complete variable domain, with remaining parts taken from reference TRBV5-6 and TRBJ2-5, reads DAGVTQSPTHLIKTRGQQVTLRCSPKSGHDTVSWYQQALGQGPQFIFQYYEEEERQRGNFPDRFSGHQFPNYSSELNVNALLLGDSALYLCASSSQGIGETQYFGPGTRLLVL.